This T cell receptor beta chain was retrieved from a study of blood T cells in healthy people across ages. Whole-study results and caveats: Strong correlation linked observed beta diversity and percent naive T cells.

In this sample, this clonotype turned up a few times. As yet, its antigen is unknown. Germline V gene sequence: CDR1 GTSNPN, CDR2 SVGIG (reference sequence). CDR3 length equals 12 residues. Trimming took off 4 bases at V and 2 bases at J, with 9 bases between the two ends. The donors, aged roughly 6 to 90, were healthy Caucasians from Russia. A J-beta primer mix and a sample-barcoded 5' primer were used in a second PCR of roughly 6 to 12 cycles. Every cDNA molecule carried a tag from a template-switch adaptor bearing 12 random nucleotides. TCRdb ran MiXCR on the 5' RACE reads and lists one entry per CDR3 protein. The sample has more than 800,000 distinct CDR3 sequences, less than 50% seen once.

The sample comprised blood. This TCR was sampled from a woman aged 55-69 years in good health. The chain joins TRBV30 to TRBJ2-7, with D perhaps TRBD2 (5 bases). The CDR3 here is CAWMMGAYEQYF. The CDR3 coding sequence is TGTGCCTGGATGATGGGAGCCTACGAGCAGTACTTC.